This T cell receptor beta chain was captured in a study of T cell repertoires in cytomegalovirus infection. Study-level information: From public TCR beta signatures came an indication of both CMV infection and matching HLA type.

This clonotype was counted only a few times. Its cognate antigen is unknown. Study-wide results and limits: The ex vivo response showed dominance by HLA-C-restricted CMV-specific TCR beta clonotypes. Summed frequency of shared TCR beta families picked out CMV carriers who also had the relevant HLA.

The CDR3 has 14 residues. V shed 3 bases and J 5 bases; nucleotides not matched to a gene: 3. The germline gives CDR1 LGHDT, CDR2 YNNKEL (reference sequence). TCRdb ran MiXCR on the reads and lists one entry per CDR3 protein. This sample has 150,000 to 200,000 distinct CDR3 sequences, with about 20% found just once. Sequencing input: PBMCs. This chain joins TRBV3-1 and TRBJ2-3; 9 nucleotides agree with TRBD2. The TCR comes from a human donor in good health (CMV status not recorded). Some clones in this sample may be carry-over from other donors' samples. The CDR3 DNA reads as TGTGCCAGCAGCCAGACTAGCGGTGGAGATACGCAGTATTTT. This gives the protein CASSQTSGGDTQYF.